Below, 13 T cell receptor beta chains from the same sample are listed, as sequenced in a study of blood T cell repertoires in COVID-19. Sequencing used immunoSEQ multiplex PCR; TCRdb keeps in-frame clones, though not all of them. This sample carries hundreds of thousands of clones, approximately 92% of them seen once, and the ten largest clones take 0.95% to 1.1%. Sequencing used PBMCs or T cells enriched from blood (not recorded which). The receptors here all came from a man aged 18 to 29 who had recovered from COVID-19.

The chain links TRBV6-1 to TRBJ1-1; D possibly corresponds to TRBD1 (5 bases). V was cut by 3 bases and J by 5 bases, with 13 bases left in between. In germline, CDR1 is MNHNS, CDR2 SASEGT. CDR3 length: 14 residues. CDR3 sequence (DNA): TGTGCCAGCAGTGACCCGGGCGCAGGGACTGAAGCTTTCTTT. This sequence encodes CASSDPGAGTEAFF.

The chain carries TRBV19 and TRBJ1-2; D gene uncertain. The CDR3 runs to 14 residues. Germline CDR1 LNHDA, CDR2 SQIVND (reference sequence). V lost 7 bases to trimming and J lost 4 bases, with 16 bases between them. Written as DNA, the CDR3 is TGTGCCAGTACCCCACAGCAAGACGTCTATGGCTACACCTTC. It encodes CASTPQQDVYGYTF.

The chain combines TRBV6-5 with TRBJ2-1; TRBD2 matches 7 bases. This CDR3 region has 15 residues. Looked up from germline, CDR1 is MNHEY and CDR2 is SVGAGI. Trimming at V came to 0 bases and at J to 8 bases, leaving 7 bases not matched to a gene. CDR3 DNA sequence: TGTGCCAGCAGTTACTCGACTAGCTCCCCTCATGAGCAGTTCTTC. It is translated as CASSYSTSSPHEQFF.

In regard to this clone: The same CDR3 arises from other DNA sequences in this sample as well. V usage is TRBV12-3 or TRBV12-4 and J usage is TRBJ2-2; no clear D gene. The V gene lost 1 base and the J gene lost 4 bases, with 4 bases spanning the gap. This CDR3 contains 13 residues. In DNA, the CDR3 is TGTGCCAGCAGTTTAGGCGGCACCGGGGAGCTGTTTTTT. It translates to CASSLGGTGELFF.

This clone has only a few counts. This rearrangement joins TRBV25-1 to TRBJ2-2; the D is unclear. The CDR3 extends over 14 amino acids. Trimming cost V 1 base and J 4 bases, with 7 bases left between them. Per the germline V gene, CDR1 is MGHDK and CDR2 is SYGVNS. The CDR3 DNA reads as TGTGCCAGCAGTGAATCTATCTCCACCGGGGAGCTGTTTTTT. Its protein product is CASSESISTGELFF.

The V and J genes are TRBV19 and TRBJ2-1; perhaps TRBD2 as D (6 bases). The CDR3 sequence is 14 residues long. V lost 7 bases to trimming and J lost 2 bases, with 12 bases between them. Germline loops: CDR1 LNHDA, CDR2 SQIVND (reference sequence). This CDR3 is CASKRDFPYNEQFF. The CDR3 bases are TGTGCCAGTAAAAGGGACTTCCCCTACAATGAGCAGTTCTTC.

This rearrangement joins TRBV5-1 to TRBJ1-1; D gene ambiguous. V was cut by 3 bases and J by 0 bases, with 9 bases left in between. The CDR3 sequence is 14 residues long. Germline CDR1 reads SGHRS; CDR2 reads YFSETQ. CDR3 region: CASSSGALNTEAFF. The CDR3 DNA is TGCGCCAGCAGCTCGGGTGCCCTGAACACTGAAGCTTTCTTT.

The chain carries TRBV18 and TRBJ2-3; D is undetermined. The CDR3 has 13 amino acids. Germline lookup yields CDR1 KGHSH and CDR2 LQKENI. V gave up 2 bases and J gave up 7 bases, with 10 bases separating them. The CDR3 is CASSPGPVNTQYF. In DNA form, the CDR3 reads TGTGCCAGCTCACCAGGTCCGGTTAATACGCAGTATTTT.

The DNA for the CDR3 is TGCGCCAGCAGCCATGCAACAGGGGGAGAATGGGCGCCCTATAATTCACCCCTCCACTTT. Its translation is CASSHATGGEWAPYNSPLHF. This chain links TRBV4-3 with TRBJ1-6; 8 bases are shared with TRBD1. The CDR3 spans 20 residues. The ends lost 3 bases at V and 2 bases at J; junction bases unmatched: 15. Germline V gene data show CDR1 as LGHNA and CDR2 as YSLEER.

This chain connects TRBV2 to TRBJ2-5; D may be TRBD2 (6 bases). Germline CDR1 is SNHLY and CDR2 is FYNNEI. V shed 11 bases and J shed 1 base, with 11 bases lying between them. The CDR3 runs to 12 residues. The CDR3 is CAASASQETQYF. CDR3 in DNA: TGTGCCGCTAGCGCATCCCAAGAGACCCAGTACTTC.

The chain carries TRBV27 and TRBJ2-7, with 8 bases lining up with TRBD2. Trimming cost V 3 bases and J 0 bases; bases outside gene matches: 7. The germline CDR1 and CDR2 sequences are MNHEY and SMNVEV (reference sequence). The CDR3 loop spans 16 amino acids. The DNA of the CDR3 is TGTGCCAGCAGTTTGGGTACGGGAGGGCCCTCCTACGAGCAGTACTTC. Protein product: CASSLGTGGPSYEQYF.

The J gene is TRBJ2-6, the V gene TRBV5-1; D is possibly TRBD1 (6 bases). Germline CDR1 SGHRS, CDR2 YFSETQ. This CDR3 contains 16 residues. The ends were cut back, 0 bases at V and 3 bases at J, with 10 bases in the middle. In DNA form, the CDR3 reads TGCGCCAGCAGCTTGGACCAGGGGCTTGGGGCCAACGTCCTGACTTTC. This sequence encodes CASSLDQGLGANVLTF.

The chain couples TRBV5-4 to TRBJ2-7; 9 bases fit TRBD2. The CDR3 is 14 amino acids. V was pared by 0 bases and J by 6 bases, with 4 bases of the junction left unmatched. Germline loops: CDR1 SGHNT, CDR2 YYREEE (reference sequence). CDR3 bases: TGTGCCAGCAGCTTGGGGCGGGGGGGCCGCGAGCAGTACTTC. It yields the protein CASSLGRGGREQYF. The entire variable domain, with the rest obtained from reference TRBV5-4 and TRBJ2-7, is as follows: ETGVTQSPTHLIKTRGQQVTLRCSSQSGHNTVSWYQQALGQGPQFIFQYYREEENGRGNFPPRFSGLQFPNYSSELNVNALELDDSALYLCASSLGRGGREQYFGPGTRLTVT.